This TCR beta chain stems from a study of cytomegalovirus exposure and HLA in healthy donors. Both 60 Vbeta primers and 13 Jbeta primers went into the PCR. Sequenced by immunoSEQ multiplex PCR; TCRdb stores in-frame clones only, minus some. The repertoire holds 80,000 to 130,000 clones, with roughly three quarters as singletons. CDR1 SNHLY and CDR2 FYNNEI come from the germline V gene. The CDR3 has 17 amino acids. The J segment lost 6 bases and the V segment lost 6 bases, leaving 10 bases of the junction unmatched. Study results and limitations: A later analysis found most CMV-associated TCR beta chains apparently HLA-restricted. HLA-A and HLA-B allele assignments for most subjects were reportedly predicted accurately using TCR beta sequences.

Notes on this clone: Its matching antigen is unknown.

This chain connects TRBV2 to TRBJ2-3, with 15 bases identical to TRBD2. The sequencing sample was made of PBMCs. This receptor was taken from a female donor in good health and CMV-seropositive. The CDR3 is CASRPGLAGGGADTQYF. CDR3 in DNA: TGTGCCAGCAGGCCGGGACTAGCGGGAGGAGGGGCGGATACGCAGTATTTT.